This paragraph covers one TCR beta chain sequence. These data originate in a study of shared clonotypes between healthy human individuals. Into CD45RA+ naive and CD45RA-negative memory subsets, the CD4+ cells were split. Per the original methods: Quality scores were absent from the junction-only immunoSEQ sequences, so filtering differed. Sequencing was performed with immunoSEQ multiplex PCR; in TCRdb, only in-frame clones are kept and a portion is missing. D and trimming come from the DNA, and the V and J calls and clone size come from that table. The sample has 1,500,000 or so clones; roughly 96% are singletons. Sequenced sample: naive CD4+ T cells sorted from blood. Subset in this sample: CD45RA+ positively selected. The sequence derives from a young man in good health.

The CDR3 region has the DNA TGTGCCAGCAGCTTAGTTTTAGGGCTAAATGAGCAGTTCTTC. Its translation: CASSLVLGLNEQFF. The gene calls are TRBV11-2 and TRBJ2-1; no clear D. CDR1 is SGHAT and CDR2 is FQNNGV in the germline V gene. V was clipped by 1 base and J by 7 bases, with 11 bases between them. The CDR3 loop spans 14 amino acids.